The clone carrying this T cell receptor (beta chain) appeared a few times. Its antigen is undetermined. Germline CDR1 SGHTS, CDR2 YDEGEE. V dropped 0 bases and J dropped 2 bases, with 13 bases sitting between them. The CDR3 contains 16 residues. This entry comes from a study of CD8 T cells in ankylosing spondylitis. Findings and limits, study-wide: Fewer than ten highly homologous variants made up a TCR beta motif that seemed to typify ankylosing spondylitis blood. Researchers reportedly found disease-linked clones significantly enriched in matched ankylosing spondylitis synovial fluid. Disease-linked clones were CD8+ and relatively rare in peripheral blood.

Quantitative 5'-RACE with molecular barcodes was used to make the TCR beta libraries. TCRdb analysed the 5' RACE reads with MiXCR anew, one entry per CDR3 protein. In the table there are some 140,000 distinct CDR3 sequences, approximately 8.4% of which are singletons. The sample consisted of synovial fluid, either unsorted or a sorted T cell fraction (not recorded which). The clonotype originates from a male donor with ankylosing spondylitis. This chain joins TRBV5-8 and TRBJ2-3; possible D gene TRBD2, 6 bases. Here the CDR3 DNA reads TGTGCCAGCAGCTTGGCCCAGGCTAGCGACACAGATACGCAGTATTTT. This translates into CASSLAQASDTDTQYF.